The 2 T cell receptor beta chains given below trace back to one sample, sequenced in a study of T cells in narcolepsy. The repertoire was sequenced with immunoSEQ multiplex PCR; TCRdb's copy has only in-frame clones and lacks some. There are tens of thousands of clones in the sample; more than 65% occur only once, and approximately 6.3% lies in the top ten. Sequencing was carried out using memory (CD45RA-) CD4+ T cells from blood. These receptors all come from a human donor in good health.

The CDR3 sequence is CASNEAGGPLGEQYF. The CDR3 DNA sequence: TGTGCCAGCAACGAAGCGGGAGGCCCATTGGGCGAGCAGTACTTC. The rearrangement uses TRBV6-1 and TRBJ2-7; 9 bases are a match to TRBD2. This CDR3 region has 15 residues. J lost 6 bases, V lost 7 bases, and 13 bases had no gene match. Germline CDR1 is MNHNS and CDR2 is SASEGT.

This rearrangement joins TRBV7-6 to TRBJ2-5, with D uncertain. The J call could be wrong; TRBJ2-7 is a better fit for the DNA end. This CDR3 has 15 amino acids. Germline CDR1 is SGHVS and CDR2 is FNYEAQ. The CDR3 DNA reads TGTGCCAGCAGCACAAACCCAACCAGCCCCTACGAGCAGTACTTC. This codes for CASSTNPTSPYEQYF.